This TCR beta chain was observed in a study of CD8+ T cells in alopecia areata. To note about this clone: Antigen unknown.

Samples from alopecia areata patients were lesional scalp punch biopsies and peripheral blood. It was from PBMCs that CD4+ and CD8+ T cells were sorted. The sequencing template was cDNA reverse transcribed from extracted RNA. Generated by immunoSEQ multiplex PCR, the TCRdb table keeps only in-frame clones and is missing some. The sample carries more than 95,000 clones, around 50% recorded once. The CDR3 totals 12 residues. CDR1 and CDR2 (germline): SNHLY, FYNNEI. V gave up 9 bases and J gave up 4 bases, with 10 bases separating them. Notes on the study in general: Compared with normal scalp, lesional scalp had higher clonality and more expanded CD8+ clones. When scalp samples are sequenced, resident alphabeta T cells of normal skin are also captured.

Sequencing input: NKG2D-low CD8+ T cells sorted from blood. V gene TRBV2 combines with J gene TRBJ2-1, with no clear D. This sequence was found in a human donor with alopecia areata. Here the CDR3 DNA reads TGTGCCAGGCGAAAAGGGTACAATGAGCAGTTCTTC. Its translation: CARRKGYNEQFF.